These T cell receptor beta chains were read from a single sample in a study of beta chain features in type 1 diabetes. Sequencing used immunoSEQ multiplex PCR; TCRdb keeps in-frame clones, though not all of them. The sample records about 360,000 clones, roughly an eighth being singletons. The sample comprised naive CD4+ T cells from blood. Source of these receptors: a man aged 18 to 30 in good health. Both conserved end residues are part of each CDR3. A D gene is named only where the DNA matches it firmly. For some rows the clone size is stated as once, few or many, or as a class when expanded; others skip it.

few	TRBV28	17	TRBJ2-7	NA	CASRSEADPLSSYEQYF	TGTGCCAGCAGGTCCGAAGCGGATCCCCTTAGCTCCTACGAGCAGTACTTC
NA	TRBV7-2	15	TRBJ2-3	TRBD1	CASSPRTGGTDTQYF	TGTGCCAGCAGCCCTCGGACAGGAGGCACAGATACGCAGTATTTT
few	TRBV6-6	15	TRBJ2-3	TRBD1	CASSYGTGTTDTQYF	TGTGCCAGCAGTTATGGGACAGGTACCACAGATACGCAGTATTTT
NA	TRBV7-9	14	TRBJ2-7	TRBD2	CASSSTSGTYEQYF	TGTGCCAGCAGCTCGACTAGCGGAACCTACGAGCAGTACTTC
NA	TRBV28	15	TRBJ2-7	NA	CASSLPGTPSYEQYF	TGTGCCAGCAGTTTGCCCGGGACACCTTCCTACGAGCAGTACTTC
few	TRBV30	13	TRBJ1-1	TRBD1	CAWDRARHTEAFF	TGTGCCTGGGACAGGGCAAGGCACACTGAAGCTTTCTTT
few	TRBV30	11	TRBJ2-1	NA	CAWSVLVQQFF	TGTGCCTGGAGTGTATTAGTTCAGCAGTTCTTC
few	TRBV10-3	14	TRBJ2-2	TRBD1	CAISLTGVTGELFF	TGTGCCATCAGCCTAACAGGGGTAACCGGGGAGCTGTTTTTT
NA	TRBV7-2	16	TRBJ2-3	TRBD2	CASRNSGRALTDTQYF	TGTGCCAGCAGAAATAGCGGGAGGGCCCTGACAGATACGCAGTATTTT
few	TRBV4-3	18	TRBJ2-4	TRBD2	CASSQEGGMRSWANIQYF	TGCGCCAGCAGCCAAGAGGGGGGGATGAGGAGTTGGGCAAACATTCAGTACTTC
few	TRBV7-9	15	TRBJ1-2	NA	CASSFSYGNDYGYTF	TGTGCCAGCAGCTTTTCTTACGGGAACGACTATGGCTACACCTTC
few	TRBV30	12	TRBJ1-1	NA	CAWSARGTEAFF	TGTGCCTGGAGTGCGCGAGGTACTGAAGCTTTCTTT
NA	TRBV19	17	TRBJ1-2	NA	CASTYTGDRGSNYGYTF	TGTGCCAGTACATACACCGGAGATCGCGGTTCTAACTATGGCTACACCTTC